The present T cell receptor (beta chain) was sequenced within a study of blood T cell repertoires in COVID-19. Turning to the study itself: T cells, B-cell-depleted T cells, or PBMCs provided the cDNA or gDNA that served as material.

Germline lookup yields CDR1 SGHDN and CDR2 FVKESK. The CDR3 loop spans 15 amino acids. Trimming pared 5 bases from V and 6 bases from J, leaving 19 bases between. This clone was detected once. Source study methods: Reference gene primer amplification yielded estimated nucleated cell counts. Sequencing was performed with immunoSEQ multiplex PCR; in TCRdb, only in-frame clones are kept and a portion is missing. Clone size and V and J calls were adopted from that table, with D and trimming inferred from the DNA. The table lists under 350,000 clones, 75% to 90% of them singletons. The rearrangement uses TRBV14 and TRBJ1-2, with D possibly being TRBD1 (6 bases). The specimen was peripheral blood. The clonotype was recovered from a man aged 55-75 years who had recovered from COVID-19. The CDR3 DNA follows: TGTGCCAGCAGCGGGCAGGGGCCACTTTGGAATGGCTACACCTTC. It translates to CASSGQGPLWNGYTF.